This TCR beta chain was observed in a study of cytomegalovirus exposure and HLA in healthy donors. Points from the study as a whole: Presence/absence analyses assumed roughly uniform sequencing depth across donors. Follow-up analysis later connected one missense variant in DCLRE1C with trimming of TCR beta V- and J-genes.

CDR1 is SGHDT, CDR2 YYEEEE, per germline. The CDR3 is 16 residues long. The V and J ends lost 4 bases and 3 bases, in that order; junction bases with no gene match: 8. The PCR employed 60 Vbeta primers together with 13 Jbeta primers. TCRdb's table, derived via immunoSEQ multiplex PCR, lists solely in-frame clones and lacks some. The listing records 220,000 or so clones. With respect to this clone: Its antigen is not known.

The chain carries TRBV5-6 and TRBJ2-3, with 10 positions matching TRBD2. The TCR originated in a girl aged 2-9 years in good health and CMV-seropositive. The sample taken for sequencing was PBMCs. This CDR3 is CASSRGLAEGTDTQYF. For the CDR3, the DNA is TGTGCCAGCAGCCGCGGACTAGCGGAGGGAACAGATACGCAGTATTTT.